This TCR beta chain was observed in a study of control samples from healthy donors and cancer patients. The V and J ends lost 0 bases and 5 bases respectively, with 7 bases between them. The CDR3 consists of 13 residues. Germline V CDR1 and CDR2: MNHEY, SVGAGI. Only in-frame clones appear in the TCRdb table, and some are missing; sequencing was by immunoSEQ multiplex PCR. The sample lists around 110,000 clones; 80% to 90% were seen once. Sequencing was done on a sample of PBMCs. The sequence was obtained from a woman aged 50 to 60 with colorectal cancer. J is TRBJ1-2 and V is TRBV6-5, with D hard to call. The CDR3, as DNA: TGTGCCAGCAGTTACTCCGGCAGATATGGCTACACCTTC. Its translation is CASSYSGRYGYTF.